This TCR beta chain originates from a study of cytomegalovirus exposure and HLA in healthy donors. Though probably carrying unrecorded immune exposures, donors were nominally healthy at sampling. Comment on this clone: No antigen is known for it.

13 Jbeta primers and 60 Vbeta primers were used for the PCR. TCRdb's table, derived via immunoSEQ multiplex PCR, lists solely in-frame clones and lacks some. The table has fewer than 120,000 clones, 60% to 85% seen once. General study findings and limits: For most subjects, TCR beta sequences were reported to predict HLA-A and HLA-B alleles with accuracy. Reportedly, diagnosis of cytomegalovirus status by the classifier showed high specificity and sensitivity.

Trimming removed 3 bases at V and 8 bases at J, with 9 bases between. CDR1 SGHRS and CDR2 YFSETQ come from the germline V gene. The CDR3 is 12 amino acids. The receptor comes from a woman aged 55-69 years in good health and CMV-seropositive. V gene TRBV5-1 combines with J gene TRBJ2-1; D is unresolved. Sequenced: PBMCs. The CDR3, as DNA: TGCGCCAGCAGCTCCGGCAGGCATGAGCAGTTCTTC. Amino acid sequence: CASSSGRHEQFF.